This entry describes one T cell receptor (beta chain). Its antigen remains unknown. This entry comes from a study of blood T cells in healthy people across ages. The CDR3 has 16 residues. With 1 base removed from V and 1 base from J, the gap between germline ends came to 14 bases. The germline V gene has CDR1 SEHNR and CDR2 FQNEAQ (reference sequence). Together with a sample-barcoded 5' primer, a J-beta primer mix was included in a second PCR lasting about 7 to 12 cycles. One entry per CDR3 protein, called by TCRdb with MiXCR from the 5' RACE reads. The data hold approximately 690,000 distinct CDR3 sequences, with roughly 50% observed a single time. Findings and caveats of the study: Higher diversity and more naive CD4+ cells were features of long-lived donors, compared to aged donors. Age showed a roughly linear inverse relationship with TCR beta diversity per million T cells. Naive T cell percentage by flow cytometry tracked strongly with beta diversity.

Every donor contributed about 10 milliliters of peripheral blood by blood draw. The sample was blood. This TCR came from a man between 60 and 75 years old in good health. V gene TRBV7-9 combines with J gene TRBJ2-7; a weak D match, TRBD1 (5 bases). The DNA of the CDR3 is TGTGCCAGCAGCTTAGTCCCACAGGATCAATCCTACGAGCAGTACTTC. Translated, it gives CASSLVPQDQSYEQYF.